This T cell receptor (beta chain) emerged from a study of human T cells and chemical hapten exposure (dated by TCRdb to about 2021). Study-wide context: For sensitization, 2% DPC in acetone was applied to a 2 cm by 2 cm area of upper inner arm skin. Blood was sampled from patients pre-sensitization (week 0) and at 2, 6 and about 24 weeks after DPC sensitization. Libraries were pooled for sequencing, and per-sample TCR yields varied mainly because of small differences in library volumes within the pool. Patients additionally received weekly therapeutic DPC doses to the scalp throughout the approximately 24-week study period. In alopecia patients, the study followed how the peripheral blood TCR repertoire changed in vivo over primary and secondary sensitization to diphenylcyclopropenone (DPC), a hapten. Most of the patients in the cohort were female, and the cohort covered alopecia areata with under or over 50% scalp involvement, alopecia totalis and alopecia universalis. Patch testing was performed on the upper back with Finn chambers containing 0.01% DPC, and the patch tests were scored after 6 days according to International Contact Dermatitis Research Group standards. Blood for TCR sequencing was provided by twenty-nine alopecia patients at one to four time points (pre-sensitization, 2, 6 and 24 weeks).

To note about this clonotype: Its binding antigen is unknown. No base quality information exists; no much larger clone differs at one position.

What the research found in general, with its limitations: After repeated subsampling, changes were observed in the strength of the expansion versus patch-test correlation and in the threshold at which the correlation became significant. Patch test score correlated positively with the number of PT1 expanded TCRs, reaching significance at thresholds 8, 16 and 32 but not at 4. Significantly more large CDR3 similarity clusters were formed by expanded TCRs than by pre-sensitization or healthy control sets, consistent with antigen-driven responses. No change with DPC sensitization was found in the number of TCRs above 1 in 1000 frequency, and no evidence of global repertoire structure alterations was found. Alopecia, a presumed autoimmune disease, was present in all patients, so the immune response of the patients might differ from that of healthy individuals.

CDR1 and CDR2, looked up from the germline V gene (reference sequence), are SEHNR and FQNEAQ. Relative to germline, V is 5 bases shorter and J is 1 base shorter, with 11 bases between their ends. Inclusive of the bounding cysteine and phenylalanine, the CDR3 is 14 residues long. Only the CDR3 region is kept as DNA, spanning 42 bases read in frame from base 1. Library preparation employed RACE. The instrument was a NextSeq 500. During library preparation, unique molecular identifiers were attached to individual cDNA molecules so that TCRs could be counted quantitatively and reproducibly. Both TCR alpha and TCR beta chains were sequenced from each blood RNA sample. The published analysis was carried out like this. The median number of TCRs per sample was some 100,000, ranging from 23,224 to 690,600. The Decombinator software suite was used to annotate V, J and CDR3 in the TCR reads. For the PS versus PT1 abundance plots, all samples were subsampled to the same number of TCRs (28,000). Expanded TCRs were defined as absent before sensitization and observed at least eight times at the 2-week time point. The public reads were quality trimmed at Q25 with fastp and then assembled into clones with MiXCR by TCRdb, keeping productive beta chains. CDR3 protein duplicates are merged, each entry listing the most common genes and DNA. The V and J calls and clone size are TCRdb's, not the authors'. This sample is represented by around 120,000 distinct CDR3 sequences; approximately 11% of them were singletons. The top ten clonotypes cover approximately 3.5% of the sample.

Per the publication, the time point label means: patch test 1, 2 weeks after DPC sensitization. The intended sense of this specimen's treatment or condition label: therapeutic diphenylcyclopropenone sensitization with weekly scalp DPC. At every patch-test visit, the blood draw took place before the patch test was put on. Patients were eligible if aged 18 to 70, diagnosed with alopecia and judged suitable for DPC therapy, and pregnant patients were excluded. Unfractionated whole blood was collected in Tempus Blood RNA tubes, and total RNA was extracted from that blood. The receptor's source is a woman aged 40 to 50 with alopecia areata. Some clones in this sample may be carry-over from other donors' samples. This specimen was whole blood, taken in connection with sensitization to the hapten diphenylcyclopropenone (DPC). The chain joins TRBV7-9 to TRBJ1-1; confidence is insufficient to name the D gene. The nucleotides are TGTGCCAGCAGCCACTTTAGCGGGAACACTGAAGCTTTCTTT. This translates into CASSHFSGNTEAFF.